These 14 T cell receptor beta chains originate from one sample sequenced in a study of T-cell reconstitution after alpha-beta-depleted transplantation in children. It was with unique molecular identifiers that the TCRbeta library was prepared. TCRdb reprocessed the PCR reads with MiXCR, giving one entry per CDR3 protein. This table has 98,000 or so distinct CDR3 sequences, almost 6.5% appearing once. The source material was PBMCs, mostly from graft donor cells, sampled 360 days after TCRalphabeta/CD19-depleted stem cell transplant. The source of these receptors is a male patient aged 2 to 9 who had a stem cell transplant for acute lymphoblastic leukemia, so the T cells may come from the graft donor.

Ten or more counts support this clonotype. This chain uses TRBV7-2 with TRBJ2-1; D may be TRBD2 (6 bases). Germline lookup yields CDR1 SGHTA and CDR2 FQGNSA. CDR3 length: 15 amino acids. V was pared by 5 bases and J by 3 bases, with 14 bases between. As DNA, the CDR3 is TGTGCCAGCAGCCCCTTTGGCGGGGTCTACAATGAGCAGTTCTTC. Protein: CASSPFGGVYNEQFF.

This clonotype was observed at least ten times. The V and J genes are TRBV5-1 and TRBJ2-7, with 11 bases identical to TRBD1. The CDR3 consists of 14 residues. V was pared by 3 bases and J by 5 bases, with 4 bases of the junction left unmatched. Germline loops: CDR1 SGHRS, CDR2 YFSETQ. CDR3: CASSWDRGVHEQYF. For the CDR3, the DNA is TGCGCCAGCAGCTGGGACAGGGGGGTCCACGAGCAGTACTTC.

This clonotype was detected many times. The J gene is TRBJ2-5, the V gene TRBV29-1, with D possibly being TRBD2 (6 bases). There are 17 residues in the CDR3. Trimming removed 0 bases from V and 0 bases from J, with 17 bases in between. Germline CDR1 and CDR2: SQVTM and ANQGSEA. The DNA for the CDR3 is TGCAGCGTTGAAGAAGGGTGGGGCGGGGAGTACCAAGAGACCCAGTACTTC. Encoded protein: CSVEEGWGGEYQETQYF.

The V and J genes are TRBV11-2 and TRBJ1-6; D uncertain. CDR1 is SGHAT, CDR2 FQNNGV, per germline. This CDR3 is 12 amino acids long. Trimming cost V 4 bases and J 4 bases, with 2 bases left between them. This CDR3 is CASSSYNSPLHF. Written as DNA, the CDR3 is TGTGCCAGCAGCTCTTATAATTCACCCCTCCACTTT.

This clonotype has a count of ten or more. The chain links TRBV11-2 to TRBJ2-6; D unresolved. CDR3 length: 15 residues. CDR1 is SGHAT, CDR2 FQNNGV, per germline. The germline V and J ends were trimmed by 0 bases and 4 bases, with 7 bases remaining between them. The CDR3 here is CASSLDLWGANVLTF. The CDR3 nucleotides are TGTGCCAGCAGCTTAGATCTCTGGGGGGCCAACGTCCTGACTTTC.

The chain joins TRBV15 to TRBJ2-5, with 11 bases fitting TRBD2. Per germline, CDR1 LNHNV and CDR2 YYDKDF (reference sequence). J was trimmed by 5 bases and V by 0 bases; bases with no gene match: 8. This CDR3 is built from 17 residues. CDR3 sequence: CATSREGSGRAFETQYF. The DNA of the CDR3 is TGTGCCACCAGCAGAGAAGGTAGCGGGAGGGCCTTTGAGACCCAGTACTTC.

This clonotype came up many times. This chain's CDR3 is CASDGETDTQYF. The CDR3 bases are TGTGCCAGCGACGGGGAGACAGATACGCAGTATTTT. The rearrangement links TRBV5-6 to TRBJ2-3, with D perhaps matching TRBD2 (5 bases). Germline lookup yields CDR1 SGHDT and CDR2 YYEEEE. This CDR3 region has 12 residues. The V end was cut by 7 bases, the J end by 3 bases, with 9 bases between.

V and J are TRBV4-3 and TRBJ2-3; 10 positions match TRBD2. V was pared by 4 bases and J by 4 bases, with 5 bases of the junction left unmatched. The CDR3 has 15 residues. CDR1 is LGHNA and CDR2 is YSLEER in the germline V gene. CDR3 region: CASSRSLAGPDTQYF. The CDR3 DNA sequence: TGCGCCAGCAGCCGGTCACTAGCGGGGCCAGATACGCAGTATTTT.

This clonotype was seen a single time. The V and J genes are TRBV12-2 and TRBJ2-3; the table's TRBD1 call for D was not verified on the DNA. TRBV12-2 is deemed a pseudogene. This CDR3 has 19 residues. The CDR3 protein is CASRLAIGEGQGGPDTQYF. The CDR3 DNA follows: TGTGCAAGTCGCTTAGCGATCGGCGAGGGACAGGGAGGGCCAGATACGCAGTATTTT.

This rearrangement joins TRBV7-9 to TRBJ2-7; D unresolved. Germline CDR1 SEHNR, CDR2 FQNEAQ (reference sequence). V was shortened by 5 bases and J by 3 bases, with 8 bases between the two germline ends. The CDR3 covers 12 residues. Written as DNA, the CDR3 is TGTGCCAGCAGCGGTGCCGACTACGAGCAGTACTTC. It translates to CASSGADYEQYF.

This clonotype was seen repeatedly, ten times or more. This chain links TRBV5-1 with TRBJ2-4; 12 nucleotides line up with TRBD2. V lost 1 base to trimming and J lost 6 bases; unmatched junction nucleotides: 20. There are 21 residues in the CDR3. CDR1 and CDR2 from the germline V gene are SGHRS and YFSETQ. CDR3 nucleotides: TGCGCCAGCAGCTTGTTGGCTGGATCGCGTCTAGCGGGAGGGCCGGGAAACATTCAGTACTTC. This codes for CASSLLAGSRLAGGPGNIQYF.

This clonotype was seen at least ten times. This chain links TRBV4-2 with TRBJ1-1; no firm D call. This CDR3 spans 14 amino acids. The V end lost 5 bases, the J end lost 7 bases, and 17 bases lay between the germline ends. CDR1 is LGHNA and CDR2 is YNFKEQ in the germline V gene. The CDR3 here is CASSGWMEGSEAFF. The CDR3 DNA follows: TGTGCCAGCAGCGGATGGATGGAGGGAAGTGAAGCTTTCTTT.

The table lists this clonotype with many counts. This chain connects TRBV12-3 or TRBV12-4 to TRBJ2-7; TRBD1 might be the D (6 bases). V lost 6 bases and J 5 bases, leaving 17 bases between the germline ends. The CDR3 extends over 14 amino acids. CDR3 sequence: CASREDRKGDEQYF. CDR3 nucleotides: TGTGCCAGCAGAGAGGACAGAAAGGGGGACGAGCAGTACTTC.

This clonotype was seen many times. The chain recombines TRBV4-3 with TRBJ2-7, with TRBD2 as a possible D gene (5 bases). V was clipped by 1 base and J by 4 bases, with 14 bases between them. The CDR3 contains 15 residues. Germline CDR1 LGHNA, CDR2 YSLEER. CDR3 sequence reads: CASSQAGLAGYEQYF. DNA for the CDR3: TGCGCCAGCAGCCAAGCTGGGCTAGCTGGGTACGAGCAGTACTTC.